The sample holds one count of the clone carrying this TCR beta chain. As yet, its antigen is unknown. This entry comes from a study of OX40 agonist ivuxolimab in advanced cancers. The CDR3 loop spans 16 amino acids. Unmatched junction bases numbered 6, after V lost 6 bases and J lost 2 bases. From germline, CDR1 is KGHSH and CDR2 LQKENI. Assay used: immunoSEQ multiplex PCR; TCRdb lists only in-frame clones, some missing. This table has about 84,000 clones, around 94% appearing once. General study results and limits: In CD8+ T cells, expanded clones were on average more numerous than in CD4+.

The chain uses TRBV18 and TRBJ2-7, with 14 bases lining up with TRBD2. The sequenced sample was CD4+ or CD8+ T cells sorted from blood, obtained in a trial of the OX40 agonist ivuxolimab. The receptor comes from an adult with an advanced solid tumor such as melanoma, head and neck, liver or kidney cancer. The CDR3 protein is CASSPTTSGRAYEQYF. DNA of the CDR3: TGTGCCAGCTCGCCCACGACTAGCGGGAGGGCCTACGAGCAGTACTTC.